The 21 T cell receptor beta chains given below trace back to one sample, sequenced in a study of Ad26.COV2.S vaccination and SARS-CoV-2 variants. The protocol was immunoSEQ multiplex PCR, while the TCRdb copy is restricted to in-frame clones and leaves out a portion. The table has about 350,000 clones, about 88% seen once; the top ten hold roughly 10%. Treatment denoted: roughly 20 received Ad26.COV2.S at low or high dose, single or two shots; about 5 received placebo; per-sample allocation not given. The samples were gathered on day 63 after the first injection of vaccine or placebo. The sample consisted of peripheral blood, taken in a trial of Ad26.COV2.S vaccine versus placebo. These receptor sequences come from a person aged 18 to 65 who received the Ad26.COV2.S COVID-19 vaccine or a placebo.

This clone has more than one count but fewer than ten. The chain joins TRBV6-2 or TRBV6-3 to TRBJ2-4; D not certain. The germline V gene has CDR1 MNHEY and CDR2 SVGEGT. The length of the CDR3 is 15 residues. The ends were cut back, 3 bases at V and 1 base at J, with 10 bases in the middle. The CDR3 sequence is CASSYGVPAKNIQYF. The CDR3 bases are TGTGCCAGCAGTTATGGGGTTCCGGCCAAAAACATTCAGTACTTC.

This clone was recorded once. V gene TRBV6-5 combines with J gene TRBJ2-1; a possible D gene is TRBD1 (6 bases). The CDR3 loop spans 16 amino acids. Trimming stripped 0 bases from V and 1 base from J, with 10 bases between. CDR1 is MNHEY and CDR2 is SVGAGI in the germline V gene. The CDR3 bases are TGTGCCAGCAGTTACTCGTACAGGGTGTCCTACAATGAGCAGTTCTTC. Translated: CASSYSYRVSYNEQFF.

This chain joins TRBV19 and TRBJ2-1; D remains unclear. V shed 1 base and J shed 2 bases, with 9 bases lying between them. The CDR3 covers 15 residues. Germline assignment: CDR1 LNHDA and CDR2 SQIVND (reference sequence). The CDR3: CASSIVAGAYNEQFF. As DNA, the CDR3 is TGTGCCAGTAGTATAGTTGCAGGCGCCTACAATGAGCAGTTCTTC.

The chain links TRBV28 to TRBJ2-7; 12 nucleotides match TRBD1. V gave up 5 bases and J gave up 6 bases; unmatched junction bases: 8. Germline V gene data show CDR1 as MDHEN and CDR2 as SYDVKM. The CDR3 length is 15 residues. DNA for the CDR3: TGTGCCAGCAGTCCAATACCGGGACAGGGGGCCGAGCAGTACTTC. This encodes CASSPIPGQGAEQYF.

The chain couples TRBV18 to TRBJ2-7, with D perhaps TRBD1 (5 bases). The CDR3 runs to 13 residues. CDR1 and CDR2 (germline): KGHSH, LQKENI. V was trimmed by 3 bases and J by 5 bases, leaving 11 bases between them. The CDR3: CASSPRGGDEQYF. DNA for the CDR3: TGTGCCAGCTCACCTAGGGGCGGCGACGAGCAGTACTTC.

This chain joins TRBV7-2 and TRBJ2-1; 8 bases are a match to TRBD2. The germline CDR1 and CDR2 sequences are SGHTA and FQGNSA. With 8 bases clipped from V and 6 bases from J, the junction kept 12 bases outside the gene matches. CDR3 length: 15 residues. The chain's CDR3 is CASLEGLAARNEQFF. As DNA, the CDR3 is TGTGCCAGCCTCGAAGGACTAGCCGCGCGCAATGAGCAGTTCTTC.

The CDR3 here is CASSPPRELSEQFF. For the CDR3, the DNA is TGTGCCAGTAGCCCCCCGAGGGAGTTGAGTGAGCAGTTCTTC. This chain uses TRBV19 with TRBJ2-1; D perhaps matches TRBD2 (5 bases). V was cut by 6 bases and J by 9 bases, with 18 bases left in between. The germline CDR1 and CDR2 sequences are LNHDA and SQIVND (reference sequence). The CDR3 consists of 14 residues.

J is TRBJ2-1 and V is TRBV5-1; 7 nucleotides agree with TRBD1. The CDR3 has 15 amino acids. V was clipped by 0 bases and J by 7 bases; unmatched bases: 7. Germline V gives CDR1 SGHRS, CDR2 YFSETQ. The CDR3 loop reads CASSLGDRSGNEQFF. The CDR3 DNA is TGCGCCAGCAGCTTGGGGGACAGATCTGGGAATGAGCAGTTCTTC. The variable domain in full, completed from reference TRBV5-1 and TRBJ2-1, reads KAGVTQTPRYLIKTRGQQVTLSCSPISGHRSVSWYQQTPGQGLQFLFEYFSETQRNKGNFPGRFSGRQFSNSRSEMNVSTLELGDSALYLCASSLGDRSGNEQFFGPGTRLTVL.

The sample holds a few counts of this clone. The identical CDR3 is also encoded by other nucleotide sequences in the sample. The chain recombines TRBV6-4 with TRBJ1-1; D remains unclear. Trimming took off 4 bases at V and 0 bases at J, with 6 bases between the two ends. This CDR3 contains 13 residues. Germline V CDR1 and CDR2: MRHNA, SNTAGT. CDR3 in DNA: TGTGCCAGCAGTGTTGGTGTGAACACTGAAGCTTTCTTT. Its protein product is CASSVGVNTEAFF.

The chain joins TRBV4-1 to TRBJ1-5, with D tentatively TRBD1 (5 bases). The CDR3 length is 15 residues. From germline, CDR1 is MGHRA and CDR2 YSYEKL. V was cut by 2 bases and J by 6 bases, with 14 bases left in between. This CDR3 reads CASSQLGLGGQPQHF. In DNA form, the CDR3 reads TGCGCCAGCAGCCAATTGGGGCTTGGAGGTCAGCCCCAGCATTTT.

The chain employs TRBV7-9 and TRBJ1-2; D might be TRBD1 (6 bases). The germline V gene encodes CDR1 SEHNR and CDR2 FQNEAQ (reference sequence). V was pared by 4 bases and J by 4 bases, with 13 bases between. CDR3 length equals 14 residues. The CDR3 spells CASSSQGRSYGYTF. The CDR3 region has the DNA TGTGCCAGCAGCTCACAGGGTAGGAGCTATGGCTACACCTTC.

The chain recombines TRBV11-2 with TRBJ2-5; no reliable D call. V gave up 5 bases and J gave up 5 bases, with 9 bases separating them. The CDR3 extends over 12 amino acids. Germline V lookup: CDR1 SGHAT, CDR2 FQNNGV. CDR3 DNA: TGTGCCAGCAGCCCTCATCGTGAGACCCAGTACTTC. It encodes CASSPHRETQYF.

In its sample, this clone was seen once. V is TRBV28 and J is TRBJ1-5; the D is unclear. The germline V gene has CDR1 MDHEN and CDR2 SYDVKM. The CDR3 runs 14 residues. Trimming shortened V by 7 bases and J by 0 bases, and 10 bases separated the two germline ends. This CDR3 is CASKKDYSNQPQHF. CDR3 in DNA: TGTGCCAGCAAGAAGGATTATAGCAATCAGCCCCAGCATTTT. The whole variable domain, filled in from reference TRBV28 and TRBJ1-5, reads DVKVTQSSRYLVKRTGEKVFLECVQDMDHENMFWYRQDPGLGLRLIYFSYDVKMKEKGDIPEGYSVSREKKERFSLILESASTNQTSMYLCASKKDYSNQPQHFGDGTRLSIL.

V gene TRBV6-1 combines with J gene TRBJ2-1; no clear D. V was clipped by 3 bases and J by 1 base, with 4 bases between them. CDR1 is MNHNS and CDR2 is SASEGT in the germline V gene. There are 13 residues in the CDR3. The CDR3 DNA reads TGTGCCAGCAGTGAGGGTTCCTACAATGAGCAGTTCTTC. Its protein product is CASSEGSYNEQFF.

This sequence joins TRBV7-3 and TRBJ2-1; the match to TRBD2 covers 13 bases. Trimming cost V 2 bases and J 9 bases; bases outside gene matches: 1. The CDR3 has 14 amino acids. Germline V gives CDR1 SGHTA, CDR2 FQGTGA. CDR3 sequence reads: CASSLGLAGVEQFF. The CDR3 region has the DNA TGTGCCAGCAGCTTAGGACTAGCGGGAGTTGAGCAGTTCTTC.

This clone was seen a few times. Here the CDR3 DNA reads TGTGCCAGTAGTATGGTGGGGGACAGCCTCTATGGCTACACCTTC. Its translation: CASSMVGDSLYGYTF. The V call is TRBV19, the J call TRBJ1-2; 7 bases are shared with TRBD1. Trimming at V came to 3 bases and at J to 4 bases, leaving 8 bases not matched to a gene. The germline V gene has CDR1 LNHDA and CDR2 SQIVND (reference sequence). The CDR3 spans 15 residues.

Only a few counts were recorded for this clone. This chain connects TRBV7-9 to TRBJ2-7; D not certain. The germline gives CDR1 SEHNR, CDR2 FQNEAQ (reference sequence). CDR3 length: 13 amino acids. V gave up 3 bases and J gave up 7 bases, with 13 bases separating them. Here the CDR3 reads CASSFQDLGEQYF. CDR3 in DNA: TGTGCCAGCAGCTTCCAAGATCTGGGAGAGCAGTACTTC.

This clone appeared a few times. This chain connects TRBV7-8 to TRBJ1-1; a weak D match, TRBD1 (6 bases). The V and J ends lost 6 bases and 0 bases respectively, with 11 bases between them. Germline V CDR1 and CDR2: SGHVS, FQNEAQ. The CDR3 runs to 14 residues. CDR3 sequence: CASRNRALNTEAFF. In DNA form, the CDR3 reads TGTGCCAGCAGAAACAGGGCGCTGAACACTGAAGCTTTCTTT. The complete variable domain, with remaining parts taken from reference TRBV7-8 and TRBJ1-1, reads GAGVSQSPRYKVAKRGQDVALRCDPISGHVSLFWYQQALGQGPEFLTYFQNEAQLDKSGLPSDRFFAERPEGSVSTLKIQRTQQEDSAVYLCASRNRALNTEAFFGQGTRLTVV.

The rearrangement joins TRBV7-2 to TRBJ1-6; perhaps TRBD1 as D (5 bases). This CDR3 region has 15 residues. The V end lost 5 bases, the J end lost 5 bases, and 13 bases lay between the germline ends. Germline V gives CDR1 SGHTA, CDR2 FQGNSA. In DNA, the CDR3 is TGTGCCAGCAGCCCGCAGGGTACAGATAATTCACCCCTCCACTTT. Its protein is CASSPQGTDNSPLHF.

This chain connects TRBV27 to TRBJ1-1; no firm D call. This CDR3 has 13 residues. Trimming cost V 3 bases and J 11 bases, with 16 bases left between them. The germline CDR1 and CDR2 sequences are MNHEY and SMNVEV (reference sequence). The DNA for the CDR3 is TGTGCCAGCAGTTTGGGCCCTAGGAGTAGGGCTTTCTTT. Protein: CASSLGPRSRAFF.

Here the CDR3 DNA reads TGTGCCAGCAGCTTAGCGCCGGGGGCGCGAAATGAGCAGTTCTTC. It yields the protein CASSLAPGARNEQFF. This chain joins TRBV7-2 and TRBJ2-1; the D gene could be TRBD1 or TRBD2 (6 bases each). V dropped 0 bases and J dropped 7 bases, with 13 bases sitting between them. The CDR3 loop spans 15 amino acids. Germline CDR1 and CDR2: SGHTA and FQGNSA.